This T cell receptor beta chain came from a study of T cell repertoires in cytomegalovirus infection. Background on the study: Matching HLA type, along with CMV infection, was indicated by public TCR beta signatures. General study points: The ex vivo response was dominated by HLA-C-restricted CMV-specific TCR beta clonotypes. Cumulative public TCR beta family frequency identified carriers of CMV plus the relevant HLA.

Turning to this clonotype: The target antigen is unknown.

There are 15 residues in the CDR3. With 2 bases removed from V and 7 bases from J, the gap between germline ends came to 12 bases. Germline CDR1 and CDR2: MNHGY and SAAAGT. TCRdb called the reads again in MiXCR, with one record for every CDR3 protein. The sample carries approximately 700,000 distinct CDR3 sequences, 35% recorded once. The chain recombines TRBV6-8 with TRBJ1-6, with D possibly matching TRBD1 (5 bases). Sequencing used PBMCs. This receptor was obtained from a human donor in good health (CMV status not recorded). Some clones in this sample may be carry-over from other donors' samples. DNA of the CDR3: TGTGCCAGCAGTTACACAGGACGGATAAATTCACCCCTCCACTTT. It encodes CASSYTGRINSPLHF.